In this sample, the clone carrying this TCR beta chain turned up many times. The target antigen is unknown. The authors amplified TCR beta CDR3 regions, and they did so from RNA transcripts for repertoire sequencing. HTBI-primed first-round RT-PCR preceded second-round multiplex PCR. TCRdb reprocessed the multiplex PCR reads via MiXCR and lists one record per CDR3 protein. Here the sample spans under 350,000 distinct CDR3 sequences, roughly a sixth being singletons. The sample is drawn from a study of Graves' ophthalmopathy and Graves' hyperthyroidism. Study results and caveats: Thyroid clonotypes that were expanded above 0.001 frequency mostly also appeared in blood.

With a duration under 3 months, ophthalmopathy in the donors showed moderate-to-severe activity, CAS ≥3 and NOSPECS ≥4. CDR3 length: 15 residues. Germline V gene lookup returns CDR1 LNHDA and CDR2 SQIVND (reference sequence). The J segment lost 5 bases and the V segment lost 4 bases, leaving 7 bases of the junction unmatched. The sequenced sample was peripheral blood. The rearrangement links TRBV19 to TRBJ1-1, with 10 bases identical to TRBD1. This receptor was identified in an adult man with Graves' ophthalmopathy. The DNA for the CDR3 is TGTGCCAGTAGTACCCGACAGGGGGCTCGTACTGAAGCTTTCTTT. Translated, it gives CASSTRQGARTEAFF.